This TCR beta chain emerged from a study of T-cell memory formation after mild COVID-19. One entry per CDR3 protein results from TCRdb running MiXCR on the 5' RACE reads. The table has about 600,000 distinct CDR3 sequences, 20% to 25% seen once. The length of the CDR3 is 12 residues. CDR1 is SQVTM, CDR2 ANQGSEA, per germline. Trimming took off 6 bases at V and 3 bases at J, with 9 bases between the two ends. This receptor was obtained from an adult woman who had mild COVID-19 (a few samples of this study predate the infection). Cell type and time point are not known. Sample: PBMCs or a T cell subset sorted from them (not recorded which). The V gene is TRBV29-1, the J gene TRBJ2-1; perhaps TRBD2 as D (5 bases). The CDR3 region is CSVLGFYNEQFF. The DNA for the CDR3 is TGCAGCGTACTAGGTTTCTACAATGAGCAGTTCTTC.